This is a list of T cell receptor beta chains from one sample in a study of blood T cell repertoires in COVID-19. Libraries were prepared by immunoSEQ multiplex PCR; TCRdb keeps only in-frame clonotypes and omits some of them. The repertoire holds nearly 350,000 clones, with over 75% as singletons. The sample taken for sequencing was PBMCs or T cells enriched from blood (not recorded which). These receptors were collected from a woman aged 25 to 45 who had recovered from COVID-19. Each CDR3 is given with its conserved first and last residue. D genes are given only for firm matches. Clone sizes are given selectively: once, few, many, or a class where the clone is expanded.

V gene,D gene,J gene,clone size,CDR3 DNA,CDR3 protein
TRBV7-2,-,TRBJ2-3,-,TGTGCCAGCAGCTTTAAGCGGAGCCAGAGGGCAGATACGCAGTATTTT,CASSFKRSQRADTQYF
TRBV20-1,-,TRBJ1-5,-,TGCAGTGCTAGTAGAGACAGTAGCAATCAGCCCCAGCATTTT,CSASRDSSNQPQHF
TRBV7-9,-,TRBJ1-4,-,TGTGCCAGCAGCTTAGACAGGCCAAATGAAAAACTGTTTTTT,CASSLDRPNEKLFF
TRBV11-2,-,TRBJ2-2,-,TGTGCCAGCAGCTTAGATCTGAACACCGGGGAGCTGTTTTTT,CASSLDLNTGELFF
TRBV15,TRBD1,TRBJ1-2,-,TGTGCCACCAGCAGAGGAGGACTTACAGGGGCCGGCTACACCTTC,CATSRGGLTGAGYTF
TRBV6-5,TRBD1,TRBJ1-2,-,TGTGCCAGCAGGGACAGGGGGAACTATGGCTACACCTTC,CASRDRGNYGYTF
TRBV9,TRBD2,TRBJ2-3,-,TGTGCCAGCAGCTCGTTGACTAGCGGGTTGGCAGATACGCAGTATTTT,CASSSLTSGLADTQYF
TRBV5-3,-,TRBJ1-3,-,TGTGCCAGAAGCTTGGTAGTGGTGGGGCGAAATGGAAACACCATATATTTT,CARSLVVVGRNGNTIYF
TRBV5-6,TRBD2,TRBJ2-3,-,TGTGCCAGCAGCTATCGACTAGCGGGGGGGCGAACCACAGATACGCAGTATTTT,CASSYRLAGGRTTDTQYF
TRBV30,TRBD1,TRBJ1-4,once,TGTGCCTGGAGCCGACAGGGACCAACTAATGAAAAACTGTTTTTT,CAWSRQGPTNEKLFF
TRBV28,-,TRBJ2-7,-,TGTGCCAGCAGTTCATTTGAAAGGACAGTCTACGAGCAGTACTTC,CASSSFERTVYEQYF
TRBV2,TRBD1,TRBJ2-3,-,TGTGCCAGCAGGTGGGGAGGGACAGGGGGCTCAGATACGCAGTATTTT,CASRWGGTGGSDTQYF
TRBV6-5,-,TRBJ2-2,-,TGTGCCAGCACCCCCGGGGGGAACACCGGGGAGCTGTTTTTT,CASTPGGNTGELFF
TRBV24-1,TRBD2,TRBJ2-5,-,TGTGCCACCAGTGATTTCAGAGTTAGCGGGAAACAAGAGACCCAGTACTTC,CATSDFRVSGKQETQYF
TRBV10-1,TRBD1,TRBJ1-5,-,TGCGCCAGCAGGGGACAGGGGAATTTTAAGAGCAATCAGCCCCAGCATTTT,CASRGQGNFKSNQPQHF
TRBV14,-,TRBJ1-5,-,TGTGCCAGCAGCCAGAGTAATAGCAATCAGCCCCAGCATTTT,CASSQSNSNQPQHF